What follows is one TCR beta chain and its context. No antigen is known for it. This entry comes from a study of T cells in localized non-small cell lung cancer. Sequencing used immunoSEQ multiplex PCR; TCRdb keeps in-frame clones, though not all of them. The sample yields around 30,000 clones, about 90% seen once. Unmatched junction bases numbered 12, after V lost 2 bases and J lost 6 bases. There are 17 residues in the CDR3. CDR1 MGHRA and CDR2 YSYEKL come from the germline V gene. General study results and limits: Exceeding tumor, uninvolved adjacent lung had the highest T cell clonality. Median detection of top 100 tumor clones in adjacent lung was 57 clones. Elevated circulating T cell density in blood was associated with longer overall survival. Heterogeneity within the tumor remains possible, as just one region underwent sequencing.

Sequenced material: peripheral blood mononuclear cells, taken before any cancer treatment. V and J are TRBV4-1 and TRBJ1-5; TRBD1 aligns across 8 bases. This TCR derives from a woman between 35 and 70 years old with stage III lung adenocarcinoma. This CDR3 is CASSQTPADRAGQPQHF. As DNA, the CDR3 is TGCGCCAGCAGCCAAACCCCCGCGGACAGGGCTGGTCAGCCCCAGCATTTT.